This T cell receptor (beta chain) was sequenced for a study of blood T cell repertoires in COVID-19. J lost 8 bases, V lost 2 bases, and 17 bases had no gene match. CDR1 is SGHTA, CDR2 FQGNSA, per germline. CDR3 length equals 19 residues. Using immunoSEQ multiplex PCR, the repertoire was profiled, and TCRdb retains in-frame clones only, with some absent. The table has 150,000 to 200,000 clones, around 80% seen once. The chain recombines TRBV7-2 with TRBJ2-1; 11 bases line up with TRBD2. This sequence was found in a man aged 65-85 years with active or convalescent COVID-19. Sequenced sample: peripheral blood. For the CDR3, the DNA is TGTGCCAGCAGCTTATTTACTAGCGGGGGCCTAGGAAACGTCCATGAGCAGTTCTTC. This codes for CASSLFTSGGLGNVHEQFF.